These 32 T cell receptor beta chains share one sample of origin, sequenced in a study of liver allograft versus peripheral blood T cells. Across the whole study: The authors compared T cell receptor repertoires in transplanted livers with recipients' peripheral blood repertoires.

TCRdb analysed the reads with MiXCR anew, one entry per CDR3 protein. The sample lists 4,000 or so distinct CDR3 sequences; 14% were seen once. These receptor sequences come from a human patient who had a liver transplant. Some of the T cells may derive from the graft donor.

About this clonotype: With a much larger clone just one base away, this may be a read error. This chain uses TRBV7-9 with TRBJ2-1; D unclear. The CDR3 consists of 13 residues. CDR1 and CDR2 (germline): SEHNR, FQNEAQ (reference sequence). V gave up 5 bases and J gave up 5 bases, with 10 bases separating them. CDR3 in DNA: TGTGCCAGCAGCCCCCCTTTGAACAATGAGCAGTTCTTC. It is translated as CASSPPLNNEQFF. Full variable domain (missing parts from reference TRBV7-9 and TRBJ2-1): DTGVSQNPRHKITKRGQNVTFRCDPISEHNRLYWYRQTLGQGPEFLTYFQNEAQLEKSRLLSDRFSAERPKGSFSTLEIQRTEQGDSAMYLCASSPPLNNEQFFGPGTRLTVL.

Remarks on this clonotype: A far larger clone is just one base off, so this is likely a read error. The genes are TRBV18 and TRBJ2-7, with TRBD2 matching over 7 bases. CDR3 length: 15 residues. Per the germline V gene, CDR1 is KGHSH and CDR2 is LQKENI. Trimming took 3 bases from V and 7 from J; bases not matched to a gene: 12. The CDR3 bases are TGTGCCAGCTCACCCCCTAGCGGACCTAACAATGAGCAGTACTTC. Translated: CASSPPSGPNNEQYF.

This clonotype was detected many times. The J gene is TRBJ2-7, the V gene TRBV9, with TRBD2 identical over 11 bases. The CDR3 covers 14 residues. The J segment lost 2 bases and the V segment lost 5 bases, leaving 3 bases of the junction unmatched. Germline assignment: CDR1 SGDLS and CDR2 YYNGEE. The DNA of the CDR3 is TGTGCCAGCAGTCAGACTAGCGGGACCTACGAGCAGTACTTC. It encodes CASSQTSGTYEQYF. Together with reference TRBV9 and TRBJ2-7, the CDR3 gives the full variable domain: DSGVTQTPKHLITATGQRVTLRCSPRSGDLSVYWYQQSLDQGLQFLIQYYNGEERAKGNILERFSAQQFPDLHSELNLSSLELGDSALYFCASSQTSGTYEQYFGPGTRLTVT.

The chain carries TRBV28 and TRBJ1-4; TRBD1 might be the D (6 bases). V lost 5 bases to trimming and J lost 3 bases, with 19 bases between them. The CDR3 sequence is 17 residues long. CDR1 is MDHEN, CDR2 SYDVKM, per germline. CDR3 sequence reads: CASSTSSQGTANEKLFF. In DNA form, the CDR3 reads TGTGCCAGCAGTACCAGCTCTCAGGGGACTGCTAATGAAAAACTGTTTTTT. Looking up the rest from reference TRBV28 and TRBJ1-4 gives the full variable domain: DVKVTQSSRYLVKRTGEKVFLECVQDMDHENMFWYRQDPGLGLRLIYFSYDVKMKEKGDIPEGYSVSREKKERFSLILESASTNQTSMYLCASSTSSQGTANEKLFFGSGTQLSVL.

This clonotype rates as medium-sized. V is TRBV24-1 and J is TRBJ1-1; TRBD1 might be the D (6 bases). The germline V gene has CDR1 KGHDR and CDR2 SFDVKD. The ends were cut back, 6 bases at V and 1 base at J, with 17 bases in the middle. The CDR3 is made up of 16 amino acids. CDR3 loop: CATSRTGSKGNTEAFF. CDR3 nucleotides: TGTGCCACCAGTCGAACAGGGTCTAAGGGGAACACTGAAGCTTTCTTT.

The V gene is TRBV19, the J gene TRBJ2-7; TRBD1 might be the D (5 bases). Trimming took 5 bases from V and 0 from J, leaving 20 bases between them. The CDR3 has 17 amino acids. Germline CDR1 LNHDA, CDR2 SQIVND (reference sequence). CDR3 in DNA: TGTGCCAGTAGTTTTGGGGCGTCCGAAACCCTCTCCTACGAGCAGTACTTC. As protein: CASSFGASETLSYEQYF.

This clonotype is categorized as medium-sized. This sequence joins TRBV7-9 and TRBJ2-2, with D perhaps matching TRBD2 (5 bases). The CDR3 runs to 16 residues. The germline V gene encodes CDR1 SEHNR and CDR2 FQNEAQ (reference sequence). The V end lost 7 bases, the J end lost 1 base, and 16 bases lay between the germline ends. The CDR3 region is CASTPWASLNTGELFF. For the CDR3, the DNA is TGTGCCAGCACCCCTTGGGCTAGCCTGAACACCGGGGAGCTGTTTTTT.

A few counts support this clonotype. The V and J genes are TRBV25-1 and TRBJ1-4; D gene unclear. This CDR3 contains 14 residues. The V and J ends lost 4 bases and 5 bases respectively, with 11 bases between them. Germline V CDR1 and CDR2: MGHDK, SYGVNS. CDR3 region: CASSVGGLNEKLFF. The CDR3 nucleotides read TGTGCCAGCAGTGTTGGTGGACTAAATGAAAAACTGTTTTTT.

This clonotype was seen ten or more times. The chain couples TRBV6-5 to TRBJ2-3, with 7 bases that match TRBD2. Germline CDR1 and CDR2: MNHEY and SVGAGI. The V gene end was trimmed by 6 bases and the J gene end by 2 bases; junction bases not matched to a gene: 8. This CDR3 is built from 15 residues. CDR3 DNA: TGTGCCAGCAGCATCCTAGCGGAAAACACAGATACGCAGTATTTT. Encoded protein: CASSILAENTDTQYF.

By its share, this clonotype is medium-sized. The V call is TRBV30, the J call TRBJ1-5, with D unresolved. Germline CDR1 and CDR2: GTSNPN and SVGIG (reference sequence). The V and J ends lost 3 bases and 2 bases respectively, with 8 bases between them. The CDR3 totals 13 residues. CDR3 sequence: CAWRGDGNQPQHF. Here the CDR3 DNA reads TGTGCCTGGAGGGGAGACGGCAATCAGCCCCAGCATTTT.

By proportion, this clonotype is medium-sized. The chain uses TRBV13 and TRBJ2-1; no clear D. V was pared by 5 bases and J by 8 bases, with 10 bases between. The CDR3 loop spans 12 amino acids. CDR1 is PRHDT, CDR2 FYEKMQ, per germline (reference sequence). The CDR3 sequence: CASSEITDEQFF. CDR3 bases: TGTGCCAGCAGCGAGATTACCGATGAGCAGTTCTTC.

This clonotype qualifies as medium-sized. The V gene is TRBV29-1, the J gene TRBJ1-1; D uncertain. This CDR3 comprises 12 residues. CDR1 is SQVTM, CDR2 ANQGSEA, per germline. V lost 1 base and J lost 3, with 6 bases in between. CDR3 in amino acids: CSVEVPDTEAFF. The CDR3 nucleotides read TGCAGCGTTGAAGTTCCGGACACTGAAGCTTTCTTT.

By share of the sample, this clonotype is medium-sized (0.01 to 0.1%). CDR3 sequence: CAISESGAEAFF. CDR3 DNA sequence: TGTGCCATCAGTGAGTCAGGAGCTGAAGCTTTCTTT. The V gene is TRBV10-3, the J gene TRBJ1-1; no firm D call. CDR3 length equals 12 residues. V lost 0 bases and J lost 6, with 5 bases in between. CDR1 and CDR2 (germline): ENHRY, SYGVKD.

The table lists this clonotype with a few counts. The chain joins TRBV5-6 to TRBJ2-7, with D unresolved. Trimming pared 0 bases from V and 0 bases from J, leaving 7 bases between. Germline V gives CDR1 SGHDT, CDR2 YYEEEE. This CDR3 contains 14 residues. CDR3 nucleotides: TGTGCCAGCAGCTTGGTATATGGCTCCTACGAGCAGTACTTC. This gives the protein CASSLVYGSYEQYF.

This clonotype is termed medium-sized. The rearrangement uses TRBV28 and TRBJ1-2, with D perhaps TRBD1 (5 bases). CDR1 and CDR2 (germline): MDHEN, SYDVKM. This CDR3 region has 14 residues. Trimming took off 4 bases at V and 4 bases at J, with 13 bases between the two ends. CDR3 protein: CASSYGTRGYGYTF. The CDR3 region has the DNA TGTGCCAGCAGTTACGGGACTCGAGGCTATGGCTACACCTTC.

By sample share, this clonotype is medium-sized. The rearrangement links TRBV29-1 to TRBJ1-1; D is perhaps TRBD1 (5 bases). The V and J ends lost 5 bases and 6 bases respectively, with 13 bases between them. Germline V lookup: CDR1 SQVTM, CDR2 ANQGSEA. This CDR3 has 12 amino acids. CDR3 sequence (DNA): TGCAGCGTTCCCCCCCAGGGCGCTGAAGCTTTCTTT. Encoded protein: CSVPPQGAEAFF.

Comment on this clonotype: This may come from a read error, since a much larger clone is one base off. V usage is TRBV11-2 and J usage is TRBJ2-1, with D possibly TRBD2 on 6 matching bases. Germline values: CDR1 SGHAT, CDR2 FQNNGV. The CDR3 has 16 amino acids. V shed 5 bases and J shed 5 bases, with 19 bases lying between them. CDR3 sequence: CASSRITEGGDNEQFF. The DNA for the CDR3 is TGTGCCAGCAGCCGGATCACAGAGGGAGGCGACAATGAGCAGTTCTTC.

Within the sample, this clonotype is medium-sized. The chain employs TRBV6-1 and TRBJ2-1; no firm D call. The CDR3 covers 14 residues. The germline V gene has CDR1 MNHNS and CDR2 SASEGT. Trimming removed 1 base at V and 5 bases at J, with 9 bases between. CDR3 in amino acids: CASSEVSPDNEQFF. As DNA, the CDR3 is TGTGCCAGCAGTGAAGTGAGTCCCGACAATGAGCAGTTCTTC.

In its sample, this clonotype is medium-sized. The CDR3 nucleotides read TGTGCCAGCAGTGAAGGGGGGAATGGTAATCAGCCCCAGCATTTT. Translated, it gives CASSEGGNGNQPQHF. The chain has TRBV6-1 and TRBJ1-5, with a weak D call TRBD1 (5 bases). The CDR3 runs to 15 residues. Trimming pared 1 base from V and 4 bases from J, leaving 11 bases between. Germline V gives CDR1 MNHNS, CDR2 SASEGT.

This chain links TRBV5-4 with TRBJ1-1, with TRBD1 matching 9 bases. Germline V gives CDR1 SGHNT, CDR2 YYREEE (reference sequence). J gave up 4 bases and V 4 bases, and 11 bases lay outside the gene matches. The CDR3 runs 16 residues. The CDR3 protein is CASSPVGQGLSTEAFF. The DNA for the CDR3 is TGTGCCAGCAGCCCCGTCGGACAGGGGTTAAGCACTGAAGCTTTCTTT.

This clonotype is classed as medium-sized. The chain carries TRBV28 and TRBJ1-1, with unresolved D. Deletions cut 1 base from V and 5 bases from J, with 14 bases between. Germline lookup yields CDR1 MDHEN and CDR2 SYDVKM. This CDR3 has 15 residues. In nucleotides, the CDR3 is TGTGCCAGCAGTTTATTTATTGGAGCGACGACTGAAGCTTTCTTT. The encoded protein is CASSLFIGATTEAFF.

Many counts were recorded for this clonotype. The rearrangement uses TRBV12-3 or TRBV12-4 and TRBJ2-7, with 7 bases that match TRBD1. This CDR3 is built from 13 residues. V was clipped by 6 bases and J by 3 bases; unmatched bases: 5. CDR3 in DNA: TGTGCCAGCAGCGGGACAGTACACTACGAGCAGTACTTC. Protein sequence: CASSGTVHYEQYF.

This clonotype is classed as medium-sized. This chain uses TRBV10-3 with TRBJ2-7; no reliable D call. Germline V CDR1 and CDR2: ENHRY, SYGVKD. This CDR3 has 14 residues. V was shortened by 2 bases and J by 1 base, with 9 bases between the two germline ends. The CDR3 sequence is CAISEAAVSYEQYF. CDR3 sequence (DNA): TGTGCCATCAGTGAGGCGGCGGTTTCCTACGAGCAGTACTTC.

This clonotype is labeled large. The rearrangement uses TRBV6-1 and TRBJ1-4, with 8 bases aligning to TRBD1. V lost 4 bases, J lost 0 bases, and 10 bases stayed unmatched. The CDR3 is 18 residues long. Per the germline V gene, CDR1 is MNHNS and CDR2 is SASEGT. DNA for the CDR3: TGTGCCAGCAGTGCTGGGACAGGAGTAGTTGCAACTAATGAAAAACTGTTTTTT. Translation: CASSAGTGVVATNEKLFF.

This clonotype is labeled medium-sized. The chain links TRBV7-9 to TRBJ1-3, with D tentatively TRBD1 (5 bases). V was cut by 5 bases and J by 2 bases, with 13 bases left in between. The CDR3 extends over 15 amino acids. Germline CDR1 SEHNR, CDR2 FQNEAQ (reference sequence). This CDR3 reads CASSGSDSTGNTIYF. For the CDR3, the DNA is TGTGCCAGCAGCGGATCTGACAGTACTGGAAACACCATATATTTT.

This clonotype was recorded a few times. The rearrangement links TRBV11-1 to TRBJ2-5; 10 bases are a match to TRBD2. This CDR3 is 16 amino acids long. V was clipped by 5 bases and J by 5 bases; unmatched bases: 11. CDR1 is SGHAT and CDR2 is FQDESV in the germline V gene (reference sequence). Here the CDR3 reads CASSALAGARGETQYF. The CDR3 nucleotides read TGTGCCAGCAGCGCCCTAGCGGGGGCCAGGGGGGAGACCCAGTACTTC.

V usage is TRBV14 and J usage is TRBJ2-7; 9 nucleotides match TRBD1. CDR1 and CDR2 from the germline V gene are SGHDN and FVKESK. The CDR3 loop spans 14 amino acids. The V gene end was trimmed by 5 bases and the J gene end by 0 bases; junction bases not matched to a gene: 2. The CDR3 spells CASSGQGSSYEQYF. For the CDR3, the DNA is TGTGCCAGCAGCGGACAGGGGAGCTCCTACGAGCAGTACTTC.

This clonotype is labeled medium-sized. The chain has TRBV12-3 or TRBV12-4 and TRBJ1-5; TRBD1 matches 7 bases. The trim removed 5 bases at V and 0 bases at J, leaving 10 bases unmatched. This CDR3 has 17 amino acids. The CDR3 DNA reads TGTGCCAGCAGTCTACAGGGGAGCGCCTATAGCAATCAGCCCCAGCATTTT. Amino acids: CASSLQGSAYSNQPQHF.

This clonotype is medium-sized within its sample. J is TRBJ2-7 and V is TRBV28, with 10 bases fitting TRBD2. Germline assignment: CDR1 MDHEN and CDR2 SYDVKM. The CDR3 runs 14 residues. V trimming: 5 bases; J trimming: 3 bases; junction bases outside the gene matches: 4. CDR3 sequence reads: CASSQTSGFYEQYF. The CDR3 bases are TGTGCCAGCAGTCAGACTAGCGGGTTCTACGAGCAGTACTTC.

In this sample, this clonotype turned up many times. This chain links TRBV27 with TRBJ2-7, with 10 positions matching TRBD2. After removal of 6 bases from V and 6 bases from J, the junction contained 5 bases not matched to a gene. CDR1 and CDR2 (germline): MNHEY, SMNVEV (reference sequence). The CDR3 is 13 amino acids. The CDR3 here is CASRESGRGEQYF. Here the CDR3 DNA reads TGTGCCAGCAGAGAAAGCGGGAGGGGCGAGCAGTACTTC.

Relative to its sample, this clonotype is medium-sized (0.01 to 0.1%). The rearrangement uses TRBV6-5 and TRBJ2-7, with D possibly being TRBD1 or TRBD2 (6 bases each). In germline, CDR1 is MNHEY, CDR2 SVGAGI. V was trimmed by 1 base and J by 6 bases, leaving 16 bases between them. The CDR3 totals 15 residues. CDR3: CASSYFGGPTSEQYF. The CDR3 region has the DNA TGTGCCAGCAGTTACTTCGGGGGCCCCACATCCGAGCAGTACTTC.

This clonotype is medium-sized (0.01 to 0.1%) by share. For the CDR3, the DNA is TGTGCCAGTAGTACGGGACAGGGACTTTCCTACGAGCAGTACTTC. Protein product: CASSTGQGLSYEQYF. V gene TRBV19 combines with J gene TRBJ2-7, with 9 nucleotides matching TRBD1. Germline CDR1 reads LNHDA; CDR2 reads SQIVND (reference sequence). J was trimmed by 1 base and V by 4 bases; bases with no gene match: 5. The CDR3 is 15 amino acids.